This T cell receptor (beta chain) was captured in a study of shared clonotypes between healthy human individuals. Study observations and caveats: The study drew on few donors, limiting represented genetic and exposure-history diversity.

Sequenced by immunoSEQ multiplex PCR; TCRdb stores in-frame clones only, minus some. The repertoire consists of about 1 million clones, with approximately 70% occurring once and the leading ten covering 1.5%. As to this clone: The antigen remains unidentified.

The CDR3 is 13 residues long. Germline V gives CDR1 SGHNT, CDR2 YENEEA. Between the trimmed V and J ends, which lost 5 bases and 9 bases, there was a span of 14 bases. Sequenced sample: memory CD4+ T cells sorted from blood. Subset described: CD45RA-negative fraction. The source of this sequence is a man aged 18 to 29 in good health. The chain recombines TRBV11-3 with TRBJ2-1; maybe TRBD2 (7 bases). CDR3 DNA: TGTGCCAGCAGCCTGCAAGGGGGGGGTGAGCAGTTCTTC. Its translation is CASSLQGGGEQFF.